One and the same sample provided the 28 T cell receptor beta chains below, sequenced in a study of T cells in Graves' hyperthyroidism and ophthalmopathy. Regions amplified from RNA transcripts were the TCR beta CDR3 regions. A first-round RT-PCR of the TCR CDR3 used the HTBI primer set. TCRdb passed the multiplex PCR reads through MiXCR, listing each CDR3 protein once. The profile shows some 740,000 distinct CDR3 sequences, 12% to 15% of them singletons. The sample consisted of blood. These receptors originate from a woman between 18 and 29 years old with Graves' hyperthyroidism.

This clonotype was recorded at least ten times. The chain links TRBV28 to TRBJ2-4; D could derive from TRBD1 or TRBD2 (5 bases each). CDR1 MDHEN and CDR2 SYDVKM come from the germline V gene. With 5 bases removed from V and 5 bases from J, the gap between germline ends came to 19 bases. The CDR3 has 16 residues. The CDR3 region is CASSLRGGWGENIQYF. The CDR3 DNA reads as TGTGCCAGCAGTCTCCGGGGCGGCTGGGGAGAAAACATTCAGTACTTC.

The chain uses TRBV7-9 and TRBJ1-3, with D hard to call. Germline assignment: CDR1 SEHNR and CDR2 FQNEAQ (reference sequence). The CDR3 totals 15 residues. V lost 2 bases, J lost 0 bases, and 8 bases lay in between. CDR3: CASSLYASSGNTIYF. The CDR3 coding sequence is TGTGCCAGCAGCTTATACGCGAGCTCTGGAAACACCATATATTTT.

This clonotype has at least ten counts. The chain uses TRBV25-1 and TRBJ2-2; TRBD1 might be the D (5 bases). The V gene's germline CDR1 is MGHDK and CDR2 SYGVNS. V was cut by 2 bases and J by 0 bases, with 10 bases left in between. CDR3 length equals 16 residues. DNA of the CDR3: TGTGCCAGCAGTGAAGCAGGGCGGTCGAACACCGGGGAGCTGTTTTTT. This sequence encodes CASSEAGRSNTGELFF. Combining the CDR3 with reference TRBV25-1 and TRBJ2-2 gives the whole variable domain EADIYQTPRYLVIGTGKKITLECSQTMGHDKMYWYQQDPGMELHLIHYSYGVNSTEKGDLSSESTVSRIRTEHFPLTLESARPSHTSQYLCASSEAGRSNTGELFFGEGSRLTVL.

This chain links TRBV29-1 with TRBJ2-1; 7 nucleotides match TRBD2. With V trimmed by 6 bases and J by 2 bases, 13 bases remained unmatched. Germline V gene data show CDR1 as SQVTM and CDR2 as ANQGSEA. The CDR3 extends over 16 amino acids. In DNA form, the CDR3 reads TGCAGCGTCAATCAAGGGGCAAGCGGGACCTACAATGAGCAGTTCTTC. As protein: CSVNQGASGTYNEQFF.

The V gene is TRBV6-2 or TRBV6-3, the J gene TRBJ2-3; TRBD1 might be the D (6 bases). Germline V lookup: CDR1 MNHEY, CDR2 SVGEGT. V lost 5 bases, J lost 5 bases, and 11 bases lay in between. The CDR3 consists of 13 residues. CDR3 nucleotides: TGTGCCAGCAGTACTACAGGGTTAGATACGCAGTATTTT. It yields the protein CASSTTGLDTQYF.

This clonotype was seen a few times. A read error may produce the germline difference seen at one junction end. The J gene is TRBJ2-2, the V gene TRBV6-2 or TRBV6-3, with D perhaps TRBD1 or TRBD2 (5 bases each). CDR3 length: 15 residues. The V gene's germline CDR1 is MNHEY and CDR2 SVGEGT. Here the CDR3 reads CASSPWGKNAGELFF. The CDR3 region has the DNA TGTGCCAGCAGCCCTTGGGGGAAGAACGCCGGGGAGCTGTTTTTT.

This clonotype was counted many times. Here the CDR3 DNA reads TGTGCCACCAGCGCCCGTGGGGCTTCTGAAGCTTTCTTT. Translated: CATSARGASEAFF. J is TRBJ1-1 and V is TRBV15; a weak D match, TRBD1 (5 bases). Trimming removed 5 bases from V and 6 bases from J, with 13 bases in between. CDR1 and CDR2 from the germline V gene are LNHNV and YYDKDF (reference sequence). The CDR3 is made up of 13 amino acids.

This clonotype has a count of ten or more. V gene TRBV18 combines with J gene TRBJ2-7; D is perhaps TRBD1 or TRBD2 (5 bases each). V was pared by 3 bases and J by 5 bases, with 14 bases between. The CDR3 loop spans 14 amino acids. From germline, CDR1 is KGHSH and CDR2 LQKENI. CDR3 sequence reads: CASSPGDWSHEQYF. The CDR3 nucleotides are TGTGCCAGCTCACCGGGGGATTGGTCCCACGAGCAGTACTTC.

On this clonotype itself: This could be a read error, since a much larger clone is one nucleotide away. The chain links TRBV7-2 to TRBJ2-5, with 13 bases fitting TRBD2. Germline CDR1 and CDR2: SGHTA and FQGNSA. J was trimmed by 4 bases and V by 4 bases; bases with no gene match: 3. CDR3 length: 15 amino acids. CDR3 in amino acids: CASSSRTSGRETQYF. CDR3 DNA sequence: TGTGCCAGCAGCTCCCGGACTAGCGGGAGAGAGACCCAGTACTTC.

This clonotype was recorded many times. The J gene is TRBJ2-1, the V gene TRBV2, with 8 bases lining up with TRBD2. CDR3 length: 13 amino acids. Looked up from germline, CDR1 is SNHLY and CDR2 is FYNNEI. V lost 6 bases and J lost 8; bases outside the gene matches: 6. Written as DNA, the CDR3 is TGTGCCAGCAGAGGACTAGCTTTCGATGAGCAGTTCTTC. This codes for CASRGLAFDEQFF. Full variable domain (rest looked up from reference TRBV2 and TRBJ2-1): EPEVTQTPSHQVTQMGQEVILRCVPISNHLYFYWYRQILGQKVEFLVSFYNNEISEKSEIFDDQFSVERPDGSNFTLKIRSTKLEDSAMYFCASRGLAFDEQFFGPGTRLTVL.

This chain uses TRBV28 with TRBJ1-1, with D unclear. Germline CDR1 and CDR2: MDHEN and SYDVKM. The ends were cut back, 8 bases at V and 3 bases at J, with 13 bases in the middle. This CDR3 has 13 residues. This CDR3 is CASGIWAHTEAFF. The CDR3 DNA sequence: TGTGCCAGCGGTATCTGGGCGCACACTGAAGCTTTCTTT.

There are many counts of this clonotype. At one boundary the junction diverges from the germline segment, which might be a read error. The chain combines TRBV28 with TRBJ2-4, with TRBD1 matching 8 bases. CDR1 is MDHEN, CDR2 SYDVKM, per germline. The CDR3 length is 14 residues. CDR3 in amino acids: CASSLSGGKDIQYF. The DNA for the CDR3 is TGTGCCAGCAGTTTGTCAGGGGGCAAAGACATTCAGTACTTC. The whole variable domain, remainder taken from reference TRBV28 and TRBJ2-4, is DVKVTQSSRYLVKRTGEKVFLECVQDMDHENMFWYRQDPGLGLRLIYFSYDVKMKEKGDIPEGYSVSREKKERFSLILESASTNQTSMYLCASSLSGGKDIQYFGAGTRLSVL.

This clonotype was seen repeatedly, ten times or more. The chain uses TRBV6-1 and TRBJ1-1; TRBD1 agrees at 7 bases. This CDR3 comprises 15 residues. Germline CDR1 and CDR2: MNHNS and SASEGT. The V segment lost 5 bases and the J segment 0 bases; nucleotides outside the gene matches: 6. The CDR3 bases are TGTGCCAGCAGTAGCGGGACAGTCCTGAACACTGAAGCTTTCTTT. This codes for CASSSGTVLNTEAFF.

V is TRBV7-8 and J is TRBJ2-2; D is perhaps TRBD2 (6 bases). V gave up 0 bases and J gave up 5 bases, with 16 bases separating them. The V gene's germline CDR1 is SGHVS and CDR2 FQNEAQ. This CDR3 comprises 17 residues. The CDR3 DNA follows: TGTGCCAGCAGCTTAGCGCCTTCAGGACTACCAACCGGGGAGCTGTTTTTT. This encodes CASSLAPSGLPTGELFF. Using reference TRBV7-8 and TRBJ2-2 for the parts outside the CDR3, the full variable domain is GAGVSQSPRYKVAKRGQDVALRCDPISGHVSLFWYQQALGQGPEFLTYFQNEAQLDKSGLPSDRFFAERPEGSVSTLKIQRTQQEDSAVYLCASSLAPSGLPTGELFFGEGSRLTVL.

The table lists this clonotype with a few counts. The chain employs TRBV30 and TRBJ2-1; no reliable D call. With 3 bases removed from V and 0 bases from J, the gap between germline ends came to 12 bases. Per the germline V gene, CDR1 is GTSNPN and CDR2 is SVGIG (reference sequence). The CDR3 totals 15 residues. As DNA, the CDR3 is TGTGCCTGGAGAAAACTACTCAGCTCCTACAATGAGCAGTTCTTC. Translation: CAWRKLLSSYNEQFF.

The rearrangement joins TRBV28 to TRBJ2-2; perhaps TRBD1 as D (6 bases). Germline assignment: CDR1 MDHEN and CDR2 SYDVKM. The CDR3 contains 16 residues. Deletions cut 3 bases from V and 4 bases from J, with 15 bases between. CDR3: CASSLGGRGVTGELFF. The CDR3 DNA sequence: TGTGCCAGCAGTTTGGGCGGCAGGGGTGTCACCGGGGAGCTGTTTTTT.

This clonotype was counted only a few times. This chain links TRBV4-2 with TRBJ2-1, with D maybe TRBD2 (5 bases). Trimming stripped 4 bases from V and 6 bases from J, with 13 bases between. Germline V gene lookup returns CDR1 LGHNA and CDR2 YNFKEQ. This CDR3 contains 14 residues. The CDR3 nucleotides read TGTGCCAGCAGCCCTAGCTCTAGGTTCAATGAGCAGTTCTTC. It is translated as CASSPSSRFNEQFF.

This clonotype appeared many times. The chain recombines TRBV27 with TRBJ2-1; D unclear. CDR1 and CDR2 (germline): MNHEY, SMNVEV (reference sequence). Trimming removed 6 bases from V and 6 bases from J, with 27 bases in between. The CDR3 length is 18 residues. CDR3 DNA sequence: TGTGCCAGCAGCCCATTGGGGTTACAGAGCATAAACTCCAATGAGCAGTTCTTC. This gives the protein CASSPLGLQSINSNEQFF.

In this sample, this clonotype turned up many times. The V gene is TRBV7-8, the J gene TRBJ2-1; 10 bases fit TRBD2. Germline CDR1 reads SGHVS; CDR2 reads FQNEAQ. The CDR3 totals 16 residues. V gave up 4 bases and J gave up 3 bases; unmatched junction bases: 6. The CDR3 protein is CASSSASGSRYNEQFF. CDR3 sequence (DNA): TGTGCCAGCAGCTCGGCTAGCGGGAGCCGCTACAATGAGCAGTTCTTC.

This clonotype appeared many times. The rearrangement joins TRBV16 to TRBJ1-1; D uncertain. V was trimmed by 6 bases and J by 0 bases, leaving 8 bases between them. The V gene's germline CDR1 is KGHSY and CDR2 FQNENV. This CDR3 contains 13 residues. CDR3 in DNA: TGTGCCAGCAGTCAGACCCTGAACACTGAAGCTTTCTTT. It translates to CASSQTLNTEAFF.

This clonotype was detected only a few times. The chain recombines TRBV30 with TRBJ2-1; the D gene is possibly TRBD2 (5 bases). CDR1 and CDR2 (germline): GTSNPN, SVGIG (reference sequence). Trimming took off 2 bases at V and 7 bases at J, with 6 bases between the two ends. The CDR3 covers 11 residues. This chain's CDR3 is CAWSRGNEQFF. In DNA, the CDR3 is TGTGCCTGGAGTCGGGGTAATGAGCAGTTCTTC.

Only a few counts were recorded for this clonotype. V gene TRBV27 combines with J gene TRBJ2-3, with 8 bases lining up with TRBD2. V lost 3 bases, J lost 1 base, and 3 bases stayed unmatched. Germline V CDR1 and CDR2: MNHEY, SMNVEV (reference sequence). The CDR3 contains 15 residues. For the CDR3, the DNA is TGTGCCAGCAGTTTCGGGGGGGCGGGCACAGATACGCAGTATTTT. It translates to CASSFGGAGTDTQYF.

This clonotype was recorded many times. V and J are TRBV10-3 and TRBJ1-1, with D uncertain. V lost 3 bases and J 8 bases, leaving 10 bases between the germline ends. The CDR3 spans 12 residues. The germline CDR1 and CDR2 sequences are ENHRY and SYGVKD. CDR3 residues: CAISDNSLEAFF. The CDR3 DNA sequence: TGTGCCATCAGTGACAATAGTCTCGAAGCTTTCTTT.

In its sample, this clonotype was seen many times. The rearrangement links TRBV11-2 to TRBJ2-7; TRBD2 matches 12 bases. The germline CDR1 and CDR2 sequences are SGHAT and FQNNGV. The CDR3 totals 16 residues. With 5 bases clipped from V and 1 base from J, the junction kept 6 bases outside the gene matches. The CDR3 loop is CASSLWTSGDSYEQYF. The DNA for the CDR3 is TGTGCCAGCAGCCTCTGGACTAGCGGGGATTCCTACGAGCAGTACTTC.

At least ten counts were recorded for this clonotype. The chain combines TRBV20-1 with TRBJ2-5; TRBD2 agrees at 8 bases. This CDR3 has 15 amino acids. Germline loops: CDR1 DFQATT, CDR2 SNEGSKA (reference sequence). The junction had 8 bases not matched to a gene; V was cut back by 1 base and J by 4 bases. CDR3 region: CSARVPGTRRETQYF. In nucleotides, the CDR3 is TGCAGTGCTAGAGTTCCCGGGACTAGAAGAGAGACCCAGTACTTC.

This clonotype has at least ten counts. The rearrangement joins TRBV28 to TRBJ1-1; D not certain. This CDR3 is built from 14 residues. Looked up from germline, CDR1 is MDHEN and CDR2 is SYDVKM. Trimming removed 8 bases at V and 0 bases at J, with 13 bases between. CDR3 region: CASQGFGMNTEAFF. As DNA, the CDR3 is TGTGCCAGCCAAGGGTTCGGCATGAACACTGAAGCTTTCTTT.

This clonotype has ten or more counts. The chain has TRBV20-1 and TRBJ2-7; D may be TRBD1 (5 bases). V was trimmed by 5 bases and J by 6 bases, leaving 17 bases between them. CDR1 and CDR2 (germline): DFQATT, SNEGSKA (reference sequence). This CDR3 is 13 amino acids long. CDR3 amino acids: CSAPRQSFGEQYF. CDR3 in DNA: TGCAGTGCTCCTCGACAGAGTTTCGGCGAGCAGTACTTC.

The chain joins TRBV4-1 to TRBJ2-3; TRBD2 matches at 16 bases. With 4 bases clipped from V and 5 bases from J, the junction kept 6 bases outside the gene matches. The CDR3 contains 17 residues. Germline lookup yields CDR1 MGHRA and CDR2 YSYEKL. The CDR3 DNA follows: TGCGCCAGCAGCCTCGGGACTAGCGGGAGGGCCGAAGATACGCAGTATTTT. It is translated as CASSLGTSGRAEDTQYF.